These 13 T cell receptor beta chains came from one sample sequenced in a study of cytomegalovirus exposure and HLA in healthy donors. Sequencing was performed with immunoSEQ multiplex PCR; in TCRdb, only in-frame clones are kept and a portion is missing. The data contain more than 200,000 clones, around 91% of them singletons. Sequencing input: PBMCs. These receptors were taken from a woman aged 25-40 years in good health and CMV-seronegative.

This clone was seen a few times. The genes are TRBV4-1 and TRBJ2-1; no reliable D call. This CDR3 contains 12 residues. CDR1 and CDR2 from the germline V gene are MGHRA and YSYEKL. V dropped 0 bases and J dropped 9 bases, with 6 bases sitting between them. CDR3 in DNA: TGCGCCAGCAGCCAAGATTCGGGTGAGCAGTTCTTC. Encoded protein: CASSQDSGEQFF.

CDR3: CASKGGREQYF. In nucleotides, the CDR3 is TGTGCCAGCAAGGGGGGACGGGAGCAGTACTTC. The V gene is TRBV6-5, the J gene TRBJ2-7; either TRBD1 or TRBD2 may supply D (6 bases each). The germline CDR1 and CDR2 sequences are MNHEY and SVGAGI. Trimming took 7 bases from V and 7 from J, leaving 11 bases between them. This CDR3 region has 11 residues.

The chain recombines TRBV10-3 with TRBJ2-7, with 9 bases matching TRBD1. The germline V gene encodes CDR1 ENHRY and CDR2 SYGVKD. The CDR3 runs to 14 residues. The trim removed 5 bases at V and 3 bases at J, leaving 5 bases unmatched. The CDR3 sequence: CAISFATGGYEQYF. CDR3 DNA sequence: TGTGCCATCAGTTTTGCGACAGGGGGCTACGAGCAGTACTTC.

V usage is TRBV18 and J usage is TRBJ1-4; the D is unclear. Trimming stripped 1 base from V and 4 bases from J, with 4 bases between. CDR3 length equals 13 residues. CDR1 and CDR2 (germline): KGHSH, LQKENI. The CDR3, as DNA: TGTGCCAGCTCACCACTGGATAATGAAAAACTGTTTTTT. Encoded protein: CASSPLDNEKLFF. Looking up the rest from reference TRBV18 and TRBJ1-4 gives the full variable domain: NAGVMQNPRHLVRRRGQEARLRCSPMKGHSHVYWYRQLPEEGLKFMVYLQKENIIDESGMPKERFSAEFPKEGPSILRIQQVVRGDSAAYFCASSPLDNEKLFFGSGTQLSVL.

The chain uses TRBV4-1 and TRBJ2-7, with a tentative D call TRBD1 (5 bases). Trimming took off 0 bases at V and 2 bases at J, with 11 bases between the two ends. The V gene's germline CDR1 is MGHRA and CDR2 YSYEKL. The CDR3 is made up of 15 amino acids. The DNA of the CDR3 is TGCGCCAGCAGCCAAGAGGGGCAGTCCACCTACGAGCAGTACTTC. This codes for CASSQEGQSTYEQYF.

The chain employs TRBV27 and TRBJ1-2; perhaps TRBD1 as D (5 bases). This CDR3 spans 14 amino acids. Germline V gene lookup returns CDR1 MNHEY and CDR2 SMNVEV (reference sequence). The V gene lost 4 bases and the J gene lost 6 bases, with 15 bases spanning the gap. The DNA for the CDR3 is TGTGCCAGCAGTTCCTCCATCTGGGGACATGGCTACACCTTC. Translated, it gives CASSSSIWGHGYTF.

This rearrangement joins TRBV5-1 to TRBJ1-1; 7 nucleotides line up with TRBD1. The J segment lost 2 bases and the V segment lost 4 bases, leaving 2 bases of the junction unmatched. Germline CDR1 and CDR2: SGHRS and YFSETQ. This CDR3 region has 13 residues. This chain's CDR3 is CASSRGLNTEAFF. For the CDR3, the DNA is TGCGCCAGCAGCAGGGGGCTTAACACTGAAGCTTTCTTT.

This clone was recorded once. The V gene is TRBV18, the J gene TRBJ2-5; 13 nucleotides align to TRBD2. Germline V gene sequence: CDR1 KGHSH, CDR2 LQKENI. This CDR3 is 16 amino acids long. The trim removed 6 bases at V and 1 base at J, leaving 5 bases unmatched. The CDR3 loop is CASSWTSGSSQETQYF. The DNA for the CDR3 is TGTGCCAGCTCTTGGACTAGCGGGAGTAGCCAAGAGACCCAGTACTTC. Looking up the rest from reference TRBV18 and TRBJ2-5 gives the full variable domain: NAGVMQNPRHLVRRRGQEARLRCSPMKGHSHVYWYRQLPEEGLKFMVYLQKENIIDESGMPKERFSAEFPKEGPSILRIQQVVRGDSAAYFCASSWTSGSSQETQYFGPGTRLLVL.

The CDR3 loop is CASSPLGQNTGELFF. The CDR3 nucleotides are TGTGCCAGCAGCCCGCTCGGACAGAACACCGGGGAGCTGTTTTTT. This chain uses TRBV7-9 with TRBJ2-2; tentative D call: TRBD1 (5 bases). Between the trimmed V and J ends, which lost 5 bases and 1 base, there was a span of 11 bases. The CDR3 has 15 residues. Germline V gene data show CDR1 as SEHNR and CDR2 as FQNEAQ (reference sequence).

The rearrangement uses TRBV30 and TRBJ2-5; 9 nucleotides align to TRBD1. The junction had 5 bases not matched to a gene; V was cut back by 4 bases and J by 5 bases. This CDR3 is 13 amino acids long. Per germline, CDR1 GTSNPN and CDR2 SVGIG (reference sequence). In DNA form, the CDR3 reads TGTGCCTGGACACAGGGGGCGGTTGAGACCCAGTACTTC. Translated: CAWTQGAVETQYF.

This clone came up a few times. This rearrangement joins TRBV19 to TRBJ2-1, with no clear D. This CDR3 region has 12 residues. CDR1 and CDR2 from the germline V gene are LNHDA and SQIVND (reference sequence). Deletions cut 3 bases from V and 7 bases from J, with 7 bases between. CDR3 sequence (DNA): TGTGCCAGTAGTATTATCGGGAATGAGCAGTTCTTC. Translating gives CASSIIGNEQFF.

The rearrangement uses TRBV11-3 and TRBJ1-4; D is ambiguous. Trimming left V 5 bases short and J 7 bases short, with 17 bases between. CDR3 length: 15 amino acids. Germline CDR1 is SGHNT and CDR2 is YENEEA. The DNA for the CDR3 is TGTGCCAGCAGCCTATCAGACCTGCGAGGTGAAAAACTGTTTTTT. This codes for CASSLSDLRGEKLFF.

The chain has TRBV5-6 and TRBJ1-2; D remains unclear. Trimming pared 2 bases from V and 8 bases from J, leaving 16 bases between. Germline CDR1 reads SGHDT; CDR2 reads YYEEEE. This CDR3 spans 14 amino acids. The CDR3 reads CASSFGAGWNGYTF. The CDR3 DNA is TGTGCCAGCAGCTTTGGCGCAGGTTGGAACGGCTACACCTTC.